This TCR beta chain derives from a study of blood T cell repertoires in COVID-19. About the study: Spain, Italy and the United States supplied samples that represented acute and convalescent COVID-19.

Original analysis: Counts of nucleated cells, estimated from reference gene primer amplification, were obtained. Data came from immunoSEQ multiplex PCR; TCRdb stores just in-frame clones and leaves some out. The V and J calls and clone size were taken over from that table, and D and trimming were inferred from the DNA. The data show about 260,000 clones, with about 90% seen just once and roughly 2.4% held by the top ten. Sequenced: peripheral blood. The clonotype originates from a woman aged 45-60 years who had recovered from COVID-19.

The CDR3, as DNA: TGTGCCAGCTCACCAGGGCAGCGGACTCGGGCTAACTATGGCTACACCTTC. The encoded protein is CASSPGQRTRANYGYTF. The chain joins TRBV18 to TRBJ1-2; no firm D call. Deletions cut 2 bases from V and 0 bases from J, with 16 bases between. Germline-derived CDR1 and CDR2 are KGHSH and LQKENI. CDR3 length: 17 residues.